Following are 5 T cell receptor beta chains from one sample sequenced in a study of T cells in Graves' hyperthyroidism and ophthalmopathy. TCR beta CDR3 region amplification was performed from RNA transcripts. HTBI primers were used for first-round RT-PCR of the TCR CDR3. TCRdb re-analysed the multiplex PCR reads in MiXCR, keeping a single row per CDR3 protein. The profile shows roughly 300,000 distinct CDR3 sequences, 21% of them singletons. Sequencing input: blood. The receptor set was obtained from a woman aged 45 to 65 with Graves' hyperthyroidism.

Many counts were recorded for this clonotype. The chain is built from TRBV14 and TRBJ2-4; a weak D match, TRBD1 (6 bases). This CDR3 contains 16 residues. Germline lookup yields CDR1 SGHDN and CDR2 FVKESK. The ends were cut back, 0 bases at V and 1 base at J, with 10 bases in the middle. The CDR3 DNA is TGTGCCAGCAGCCAAGAACGGGACATGGCCAAAAACATTCAGTACTTC. Its translation is CASSQERDMAKNIQYF. The whole variable domain, filled in from reference TRBV14 and TRBJ2-4, reads EAGVTQFPSHSVIEKGQTVTLRCDPISGHDNLYWYRRVMGKEIKFLLHFVKESKQDESGMPNNRFLAERTGGTYSTLKVQPAELEDSGVYFCASSQERDMAKNIQYFGAGTRLSVL.

This clonotype has at least ten counts. The CDR3 DNA follows: TGTGCCAGCAAGGACAGGGGGTATAACACTGAAGCTTTCTTT. This gives the protein CASKDRGYNTEAFF. The chain combines TRBV27 with TRBJ1-1; 10 positions agree with TRBD1. Trimming removed 7 bases from V and 2 bases from J; junction bases left unmatched: 4. The CDR3 length is 14 residues. Germline V gene data show CDR1 as MNHEY and CDR2 as SMNVEV (reference sequence).

Ten or more counts support this clonotype. The CDR3 sequence is CASIGTAKDEQFF. CDR3 in DNA: TGCGCCAGCATCGGGACAGCTAAAGATGAGCAGTTCTTC. The chain uses TRBV5-1 and TRBJ2-1; TRBD1 matches at 7 bases. The CDR3 runs to 13 residues. Germline CDR1 and CDR2: SGHRS and YFSETQ. The ends lost 6 bases at V and 8 bases at J; junction bases unmatched: 8.

There are many counts of this clonotype. The chain has TRBV3-1 and TRBJ2-1; 12 bases are a match to TRBD2. J gave up 7 bases and V 7 bases, and 8 bases lay outside the gene matches. The CDR3 totals 15 residues. Looked up from germline, CDR1 is LGHDT and CDR2 is YNNKEL (reference sequence). Here the CDR3 reads CASTPGLAGGNEQFF. In nucleotides, the CDR3 is TGTGCCAGCACCCCCGGGCTAGCGGGGGGGAATGAGCAGTTCTTC.

Here the CDR3 DNA reads TGTGCCAGCACCGCCGGGGAGCTGTTTTTT. Its protein product is CASTAGELFF. The V and J genes are TRBV11-2 and TRBJ2-2; D gene ambiguous. The V end lost 7 bases, the J end lost 6 bases, and 3 bases lay between the germline ends. Germline CDR1 and CDR2: SGHAT and FQNNGV. The CDR3 is made up of 10 amino acids.